A single sample gave rise to the 32 T cell receptor beta chains below, sequenced in a study of cytomegalovirus exposure and HLA in healthy donors. Primers for the PCR totalled 60 Vbeta and 13 Jbeta. This table comes from immunoSEQ multiplex PCR, and its TCRdb copy is limited to in-frame clones, with some not included. The profile covers 120,000 to 150,000 clones, with approximately 80% appearing a single time and approximately 5.7% taken by the ten largest. The material sequenced was PBMCs. The source is a man younger than 40 in good health and CMV-seropositive.

The chain combines TRBV29-1 with TRBJ2-7; 11 bases are shared with TRBD2. Germline V gene lookup returns CDR1 SQVTM and CDR2 ANQGSEA. Trimming cost V 4 bases and J 3 bases; bases outside gene matches: 5. The CDR3 sequence is 14 residues long. CDR3 DNA sequence: TGCAGCGTTGCCGGGACTAGCGGCTTCTACGAGCAGTACTTC. Protein sequence: CSVAGTSGFYEQYF.

The chain combines TRBV19 with TRBJ1-4; TRBD1 aligns across 10 bases. Germline CDR1 reads LNHDA; CDR2 reads SQIVND (reference sequence). Trimming removed 6 bases from V and 5 bases from J; junction bases left unmatched: 6. The length of the CDR3 is 15 residues. This chain's CDR3 is CASSGTGVKNEKLFF. The CDR3 region has the DNA TGTGCCAGTAGCGGGACAGGGGTAAAAAATGAAAAACTGTTTTTT.

The rearrangement links TRBV5-4 to TRBJ2-5; unclear D gene. CDR3 length: 15 amino acids. Germline V gene sequence: CDR1 SGHNT, CDR2 YYREEE (reference sequence). V lost 0 bases and J lost 3, with 12 bases in between. DNA of the CDR3: TGTGCCAGCAGCTTGGACCAGTCCAGGAAAGAGACCCAGTACTTC. Residues: CASSLDQSRKETQYF.

The chain joins TRBV11-2 to TRBJ2-1, with no clear D. The CDR3 runs to 18 residues. CDR1 SGHAT and CDR2 FQNNGV come from the germline V gene. The V gene lost 4 bases and the J gene lost 0 bases, with 19 bases spanning the gap. CDR3 sequence (DNA): TGTGCCAGCAGCTCAAGAGACACTTCTCCGAGCTCCTACAATGAGCAGTTCTTC. Translating it yields CASSSRDTSPSSYNEQFF. The entire variable domain, with the rest obtained from reference TRBV11-2 and TRBJ2-1, is as follows: EAGVAQSPRYKIIEKRQSVAFWCNPISGHATLYWYQQILGQGPKLLIQFQNNGVVDDSQLPKDRFSAERLKGVDSTLKIQPAKLEDSAVYLCASSSRDTSPSSYNEQFFGPGTRLTVL.

This clone has just one count. The J gene is TRBJ1-6, the V gene TRBV12-5, with D possibly being TRBD1 (6 bases). This CDR3 spans 17 amino acids. Trimming took 3 bases from V and 6 from J, leaving 18 bases between them. Germline assignment: CDR1 LGHNT and CDR2 FRNRAP. CDR3 region: CASGFTPNRAANSPLHF. For the CDR3, the DNA is TGTGCTAGTGGTTTTACCCCGAACAGGGCCGCTAATTCACCCCTCCACTTT.

The chain employs TRBV6-6 and TRBJ2-2, with D perhaps TRBD2 (6 bases). The CDR3 contains 13 residues. Per germline, CDR1 MNHNY and CDR2 SVGAGI (reference sequence). The V and J ends lost 2 bases and 5 bases respectively, with 6 bases between them. CDR3 sequence (DNA): TGTGCCAGCAGTTACCTAGCGACCGGGGAGCTGTTTTTT. This codes for CASSYLATGELFF.

The chain couples TRBV6-5 to TRBJ1-2; D gene ambiguous. The V end was cut by 6 bases, the J end by 2 bases, with 13 bases between. The CDR3 consists of 14 residues. Germline V gives CDR1 MNHEY, CDR2 SVGAGI. CDR3: CASSRRRDNYGYTF. Written as DNA, the CDR3 is TGTGCCAGCAGCCGGAGACGCGACAACTATGGCTACACCTTC.

The V and J genes are TRBV14 and TRBJ2-7; 10 bases map to TRBD2. V was pared by 3 bases and J by 1 base, with 0 bases of the junction left unmatched. The CDR3 covers 14 residues. CDR1 and CDR2 (germline): SGHDN, FVKESK. DNA of the CDR3: TGTGCCAGCAGCCATAGCGGGGGGTCCTACGAGCAGTACTTC. Its translation is CASSHSGGSYEQYF. The whole variable domain, filled in from reference TRBV14 and TRBJ2-7, reads EAGVTQFPSHSVIEKGQTVTLRCDPISGHDNLYWYRRVMGKEIKFLLHFVKESKQDESGMPNNRFLAERTGGTYSTLKVQPAELEDSGVYFCASSHSGGSYEQYFGPGTRLTVT.

This chain links TRBV19 with TRBJ1-3; 7 bases fit TRBD1. Germline V gene lookup returns CDR1 LNHDA and CDR2 SQIVND (reference sequence). The length of the CDR3 is 15 residues. The V gene end was trimmed by 4 bases and the J gene end by 0 bases; junction bases not matched to a gene: 3. The chain's CDR3 is CASSRQGSSGNTIYF. In DNA form, the CDR3 reads TGTGCCAGTAGTAGACAGGGAAGCTCTGGAAACACCATATATTTT.

The rearrangement links TRBV18 to TRBJ1-1; D remains unclear. This CDR3 has 16 residues. Germline CDR1 and CDR2: KGHSH and LQKENI. V was clipped by 1 base and J by 1 base, with 13 bases between them. CDR3 nucleotides: TGTGCCAGCTCACCACGTTTCGGGAGGGAGAACACTGAAGCTTTCTTT. Translation gives CASSPRFGRENTEAFF.

The V gene is TRBV4-1, the J gene TRBJ2-7; tentative D call: TRBD2 (7 bases). Germline V gene sequence: CDR1 MGHRA, CDR2 YSYEKL. V lost 0 bases and J 3 bases, leaving 15 bases between the germline ends. This CDR3 has 16 residues. The DNA for the CDR3 is TGCGCCAGCAGCCAAGATCTTCGGGGGGCTGGCTACGAGCAGTACTTC. This codes for CASSQDLRGAGYEQYF.

This chain joins TRBV6-1 and TRBJ2-7; D is unresolved. The CDR3 extends over 14 amino acids. Germline CDR1 reads MNHNS; CDR2 reads SASEGT. Trimming shortened V by 10 bases and J by 2 bases, and 18 bases separated the two germline ends. CDR3: CATKPQVSAYEQYF. Here the CDR3 DNA reads TGTGCCACCAAACCCCAGGTTTCGGCCTACGAGCAGTACTTC.

This chain links TRBV30 with TRBJ2-5; possible D gene TRBD1, 5 bases. V shed 4 bases and J shed 1 base, with 10 bases lying between them. CDR1 GTSNPN and CDR2 SVGIG come from the germline V gene (reference sequence). CDR3 size: 13 residues. CDR3: CAWMFDSQETQYF. The CDR3 region has the DNA TGTGCCTGGATGTTCGACAGCCAAGAGACCCAGTACTTC. The whole variable domain, filled in from reference TRBV30 and TRBJ2-5, reads SQTIHQWPATLVQPVGSPLSLECTVEGTSNPNLYWYRQAAGRGLQLLFYSVGIGQISSEVPQNLSASRPQDRQFILSSKKLLLSDSGFYLCAWMFDSQETQYFGPGTRLLVL.

This sequence joins TRBV5-1 and TRBJ2-5; 8 bases map to TRBD2. Germline lookup yields CDR1 SGHRS and CDR2 YFSETQ. This CDR3 comprises 15 residues. The V segment lost 3 bases and the J segment 3 bases; nucleotides outside the gene matches: 7. For the CDR3, the DNA is TGCGCCAGCAGCTCCCCGACTAGCGTTGAAGAGACCCAGTACTTC. This encodes CASSSPTSVEETQYF.

The genes are TRBV6-5 and TRBJ2-3; the D gene is possibly TRBD2 (5 bases). The length of the CDR3 is 13 residues. Germline lookup yields CDR1 MNHEY and CDR2 SVGAGI. With 6 bases removed from V and 6 bases from J, the gap between germline ends came to 13 bases. The CDR3 region is CASSLRAPDTQYF. In DNA form, the CDR3 reads TGTGCCAGCAGCTTGCGGGCTCCCGATACGCAGTATTTT.

The V and J genes are TRBV30 and TRBJ1-6; TRBD1 might be the D (5 bases). The CDR3 is 17 residues long. The ends were cut back, 4 bases at V and 1 base at J, with 17 bases in the middle. CDR1 and CDR2 (germline): GTSNPN, SVGIG (reference sequence). The CDR3 sequence is CAWTLLGGGSYNSPLHF. CDR3 DNA sequence: TGTGCCTGGACCCTTCTCGGCGGGGGGTCCTATAATTCACCCCTCCACTTT.

The chain links TRBV27 to TRBJ2-1; 12 bases are shared with TRBD2. Germline assignment: CDR1 MNHEY and CDR2 SMNVEV (reference sequence). Trimming took 5 bases from V and 3 from J; bases not matched to a gene: 5. This CDR3 contains 16 residues. The CDR3 sequence: CASSPRTSGDYNEQFF. The DNA for the CDR3 is TGTGCCAGCAGTCCGCGGACTAGCGGGGACTACAATGAGCAGTTCTTC.

This chain joins TRBV29-1 and TRBJ2-1; D perhaps matches TRBD1 (5 bases). Trimming left V 3 bases short and J 0 bases short, with 12 bases between. The CDR3 extends over 15 amino acids. The germline V gene encodes CDR1 SQVTM and CDR2 ANQGSEA. The DNA for the CDR3 is TGCAGCGTTGAGCCCCGAGGACACTCCTACAATGAGCAGTTCTTC. It encodes CSVEPRGHSYNEQFF.

V usage is TRBV7-2 and J usage is TRBJ1-2; possibly TRBD1 for D (6 bases). The CDR3 runs to 13 residues. Per the germline V gene, CDR1 is SGHTA and CDR2 is FQGNSA. V was shortened by 2 bases and J by 3 bases, with 7 bases between the two germline ends. CDR3 region: CASSLNRDYGYTF. In nucleotides, the CDR3 is TGTGCCAGCAGCTTAAACAGGGACTATGGCTACACCTTC.

This chain connects TRBV4-1 to TRBJ2-1; 7 bases are shared with TRBD2. Germline V gene sequence: CDR1 MGHRA, CDR2 YSYEKL. This CDR3 has 17 amino acids. V was pared by 0 bases and J by 5 bases, with 10 bases of the junction left unmatched. The CDR3 loop reads CASSQEDRGGSHNEQFF. CDR3 sequence (DNA): TGCGCCAGCAGCCAAGAAGATAGGGGAGGGAGCCACAATGAGCAGTTCTTC.

This chain connects TRBV6-5 to TRBJ1-1, with a possible D match to TRBD1 (6 bases). Germline assignment: CDR1 MNHEY and CDR2 SVGAGI. The CDR3 has 13 residues. Trimming pared 10 bases from V and 1 base from J, leaving 13 bases between. CDR3 amino acids: CATHRAPNTEAFF. CDR3 DNA sequence: TGTGCCACCCACAGGGCCCCGAACACTGAAGCTTTCTTT.

This clone was detected only once. This chain connects TRBV7-2 to TRBJ2-5, with D possibly TRBD1 on 6 matching bases. The J call may be faulty, since TRBJ2-7 better matches the DNA end. Germline V gene sequence: CDR1 SGHTA, CDR2 FQGNSA. The CDR3 runs to 13 residues. The CDR3 is CASSFSGGHEQYF. In DNA form, the CDR3 reads TGTGCCAGCAGCTTCAGTGGGGGCCACGAGCAGTACTTC.

The genes are TRBV7-9 and TRBJ1-2, with D hard to call. This CDR3 region has 13 residues. V was clipped by 4 bases and J by 3 bases, with 9 bases between them. Germline V lookup: CDR1 SEHNR, CDR2 FQNEAQ (reference sequence). For the CDR3, the DNA is TGTGCCAGCAGCTCCGGACTAGACTATGGCTACACCTTC. It codes for CASSSGLDYGYTF.

This sequence joins TRBV5-4 and TRBJ2-7, with D tentatively TRBD2 (5 bases). The V end lost 1 base, the J end lost 2 bases, and 7 bases lay between the germline ends. CDR3 size: 13 residues. CDR1 and CDR2 (germline): SGHNT, YYREEE (reference sequence). The chain's CDR3 is CASSLTGAYEQYF. The CDR3 coding sequence is TGTGCCAGCAGCTTGACCGGGGCCTACGAGCAGTACTTC. The whole variable domain, remainder taken from reference TRBV5-4 and TRBJ2-7, is ETGVTQSPTHLIKTRGQQVTLRCSSQSGHNTVSWYQQALGQGPQFIFQYYREEENGRGNFPPRFSGLQFPNYSSELNVNALELDDSALYLCASSLTGAYEQYFGPGTRLTVT.

The CDR3 protein is CASSQAKAGGLNTGELFF. Here the CDR3 DNA reads TGCGCCAGCAGCCAGGCCAAAGCGGGAGGTCTTAACACCGGGGAGCTGTTTTTT. V gene TRBV4-1 combines with J gene TRBJ2-2, with 9 bases matching TRBD2. The CDR3 length is 18 residues. Per the germline V gene, CDR1 is MGHRA and CDR2 is YSYEKL. Trimming cost V 3 bases and J 2 bases; bases outside gene matches: 10.

The genes are TRBV10-2 and TRBJ1-1; D gene unclear. Germline CDR1 reads WSHSY; CDR2 reads SAAADI. The CDR3 spans 14 residues. The V end was cut by 6 bases, the J end by 4 bases, with 15 bases between. The CDR3 spells CASRPTGSGTEAFF. The CDR3 region has the DNA TGCGCCAGCAGACCGACTGGCTCGGGCACTGAAGCTTTCTTT.

The gene calls are TRBV28 and TRBJ2-1, with 7 bases lining up with TRBD2. V shed 2 bases and J 4 bases; nucleotides not matched to a gene: 5. In germline, CDR1 is MDHEN, CDR2 SYDVKM. The CDR3 has 15 residues. CDR3 residues: CASSLDSGPYNEQFF. The CDR3, as DNA: TGTGCCAGCAGTTTAGATAGCGGGCCTTACAATGAGCAGTTCTTC.

This chain connects TRBV7-9 to TRBJ1-1, with D possibly being TRBD1 (5 bases). This CDR3 comprises 13 residues. Germline V gene data show CDR1 as SEHNR and CDR2 as FQNEAQ (reference sequence). V was clipped by 5 bases and J by 5 bases, with 12 bases between them. CDR3 amino acids: CASSPPGGTEAFF. The CDR3 coding sequence is TGTGCCAGCAGCCCCCCCGGGGGGACTGAAGCTTTCTTT.

In its sample, this clone was seen a few times. The chain combines TRBV18 with TRBJ2-7; D remains unclear. Trimming removed 2 bases at V and 1 base at J, with 12 bases between. The CDR3 extends over 15 amino acids. From germline, CDR1 is KGHSH and CDR2 LQKENI. DNA of the CDR3: TGTGCCAGCTCACCAGTTCCAGACATTTCCTACGAGCAGTACTTC. As protein: CASSPVPDISYEQYF.

A note on this clone: One end of the junction varies from germline; a read error may be responsible. V gene TRBV7-9 combines with J gene TRBJ1-1, with D hard to call. The germline CDR1 and CDR2 sequences are SEHNR and FQNEAQ (reference sequence). The CDR3 totals 12 residues. The CDR3 is CSSSLGDTEAFF. CDR3 nucleotide sequence: TGTTCCAGCAGCTTAGGAGATACTGAAGCTTTCTTT.

V usage is TRBV2 and J usage is TRBJ1-1; 10 bases agree with TRBD1. Germline lookup yields CDR1 SNHLY and CDR2 FYNNEI. This CDR3 spans 17 amino acids. Trimming cost V 8 bases and J 7 bases; bases outside gene matches: 19. CDR3 in DNA: TGTGCCAGCCGTACCGACGAAGAAGACAGGGGGCAGGGTGAAGCTTTCTTT. As protein: CASRTDEEDRGQGEAFF.

V usage is TRBV15 and J usage is TRBJ2-7; 8 positions agree with TRBD1. The trim removed 1 base at V and 3 bases at J, leaving 8 bases unmatched. Germline V gene lookup returns CDR1 LNHNV and CDR2 YYDKDF (reference sequence). The CDR3 is 16 amino acids. CDR3 nucleotide sequence: TGTGCCACCAGCAGAGCGGGGACAGGAACATTCTACGAGCAGTACTTC. Translating it yields CATSRAGTGTFYEQYF.